This T cell receptor (beta chain) emerged from a study of T cell clones after liver transplantation. This clone was seen a handful of times. Data came from immunoSEQ multiplex PCR; TCRdb stores just in-frame clones and leaves some out. This table has fewer than 110,000 clones, around 80% appearing once. The CDR3 totals 15 residues. The V end lost 5 bases, the J end lost 7 bases, and 18 bases lay between the germline ends. Germline V lookup: CDR1 SGHTA, CDR2 FQGNSA. This chain connects TRBV7-2 to TRBJ2-1; D could derive from TRBD1 or TRBD2 (5 bases each). This receptor was taken from a human patient who received a liver transplant. Some of these T cells may belong to the graft donor. The sample consisted of CD4+ T cells from blood, taken approximately 50 months after liver transplant. This CDR3 reads CASSRDPGVRNEQFF. CDR3 nucleotide sequence: TGTGCCAGCAGCCGGGACCCCGGCGTGAGAAATGAGCAGTTCTTC. The full variable domain, in which reference TRBV7-2 and TRBJ2-1 provide the parts outside the CDR3, is GAGVSQSPSNKVTEKGKDVELRCDPISGHTALYWYRQSLGQGLEFLIYFQGNSAPDKSGLPSDRFSAERTGGSVSTLTIQRTQQEDSAVYLCASSRDPGVRNEQFFGPGTRLTVL.